The clone carrying this T cell receptor beta chain has at least ten counts. From the 5' RACE reads, TCRdb called clonotypes with MiXCR, one entry per CDR3 protein. The sample lists tens of thousands of distinct CDR3 sequences; more than 8% were seen once. The data originate from a study of neurological immune-mediated disorders. This CDR3 region has 13 residues. V was pared by 2 bases and J by 5 bases, with 9 bases between. Time point meaning: longitudinal time-point 2. The chain combines TRBV12-3 or TRBV12-4 with TRBJ2-5, with D perhaps matching TRBD2 (5 bases). The sequencing sample was made of PBMCs. The clonotype comes from a man aged 25-40 years in good health. The DNA of the CDR3 is TGTGCCAGCAGTTTATTGCAGCGGGAGACCCAGTACTTC. Amino acid sequence: CASSLLQRETQYF.